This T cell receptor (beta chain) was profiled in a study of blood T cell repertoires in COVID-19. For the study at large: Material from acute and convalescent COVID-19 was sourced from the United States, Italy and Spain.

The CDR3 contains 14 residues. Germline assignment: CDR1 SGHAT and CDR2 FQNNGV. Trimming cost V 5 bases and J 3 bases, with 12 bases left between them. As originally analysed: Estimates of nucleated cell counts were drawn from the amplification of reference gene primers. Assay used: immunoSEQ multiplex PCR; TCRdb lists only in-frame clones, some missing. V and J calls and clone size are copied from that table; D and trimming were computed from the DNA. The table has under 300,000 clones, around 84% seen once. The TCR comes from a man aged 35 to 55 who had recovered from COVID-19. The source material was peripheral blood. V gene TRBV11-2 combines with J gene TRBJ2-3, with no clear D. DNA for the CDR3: TGTGCCAGCAGCCTATACCAATTGACAGATACGCAGTATTTT. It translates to CASSLYQLTDTQYF. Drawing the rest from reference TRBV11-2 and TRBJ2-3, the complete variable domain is EAGVAQSPRYKIIEKRQSVAFWCNPISGHATLYWYQQILGQGPKLLIQFQNNGVVDDSQLPKDRFSAERLKGVDSTLKIQPAKLEDSAVYLCASSLYQLTDTQYFGPGTRLTVL.